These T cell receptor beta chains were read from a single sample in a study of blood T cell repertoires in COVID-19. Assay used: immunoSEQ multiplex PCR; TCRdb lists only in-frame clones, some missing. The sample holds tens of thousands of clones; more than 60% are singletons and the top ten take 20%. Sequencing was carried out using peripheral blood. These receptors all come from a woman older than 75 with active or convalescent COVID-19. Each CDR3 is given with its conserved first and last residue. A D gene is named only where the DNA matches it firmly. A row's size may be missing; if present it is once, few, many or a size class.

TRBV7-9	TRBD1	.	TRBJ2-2	CASSAPGQGLAGELFF	TGTGCCAGCAGCGCCCCGGGACAGGGTTTAGCCGGGGAGCTGTTTTTT
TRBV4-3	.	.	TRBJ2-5	CASSQELQRGGETQYF	TGCGCCAGCAGCCAAGAATTACAGAGGGGGGGAGAGACCCAGTACTTC
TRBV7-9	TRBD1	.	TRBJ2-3	CASSLTGGWDTQYF	TGTGCCAGCAGCTTGACAGGGGGTTGGGATACGCAGTATTTT
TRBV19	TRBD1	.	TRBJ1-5	CASSGQGNSNQPQHF	TGTGCCAGTAGTGGACAGGGGAATAGCAATCAGCCCCAGCATTTT
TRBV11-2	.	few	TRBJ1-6	CASSPDTVLSPLHF	TGTGCCAGCAGCCCAGACACTGTTTTGTCACCCCTCCACTTT
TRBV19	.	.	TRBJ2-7	CASSILPTGEQYF	TGTGCCAGTAGTATCCTCCCGACGGGCGAGCAGTACTTC
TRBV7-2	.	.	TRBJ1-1	CASSLDIMNTEAFF	TGTGCCAGCAGCTTGGACATTATGAACACTGAAGCTTTCTTT
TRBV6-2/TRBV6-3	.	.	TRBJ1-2	CASSLTGSERDGYTF	TGTGCCAGCAGTTTAACAGGGTCTGAAAGGGATGGCTACACCTTC
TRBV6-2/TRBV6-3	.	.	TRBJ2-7	CASSLSAGWEQYF	TGTGCCAGCAGTTTATCGGCGGGGTGGGAGCAGTACTTC
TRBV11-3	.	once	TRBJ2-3	CASSANSVGATDTQYF	TGTGCCAGCAGCGCTAATAGTGTTGGGGCAACAGATACGCAGTATTTT
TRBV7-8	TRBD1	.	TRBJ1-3	CASSFRGQEKPYSGNTIYF	TGTGCCAGCAGCTTCCGGGGACAGGAAAAACCGTACTCTGGAAACACCATATATTTT
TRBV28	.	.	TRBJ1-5	CASHGDLSQPQHF	TGTGCCAGCCACGGGGATCTGAGTCAGCCCCAGCATTTT
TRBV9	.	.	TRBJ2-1	CASSAERDSYNEQFF	TGTGCCAGCAGCGCCGAGCGTGACAGCTATAATGAGCAGTTCTTC
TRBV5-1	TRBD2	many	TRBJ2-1	CATTRTSGGYNEQFF	TGCGCCACTACCCGGACGAGCGGGGGATACAATGAGCAGTTCTTC
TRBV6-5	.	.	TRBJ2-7	CASSRAESSYEQYF	TGTGCCAGCAGCCGAGCGGAAAGCTCCTACGAGCAGTACTTC
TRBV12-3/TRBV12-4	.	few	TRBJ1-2	CASSFFTAEGYTF	TGTGCCAGCAGTTTTTTTACAGCGGAGGGCTACACCTTC
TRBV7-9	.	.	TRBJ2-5	CASSPSASYETQYF	TGTGCCAGCAGCCCTAGCGCTTCTTATGAGACCCAGTACTTC
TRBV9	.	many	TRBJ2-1	CASSPGLNDEQFF	TGTGCCAGCAGCCCTGGACTAAACGATGAGCAGTTCTTC
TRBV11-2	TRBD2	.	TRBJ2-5	CASSPRSGLAAEYF	TGTGCCAGCAGCCCGCGATCGGGACTAGCGGCGGAGTACTTC
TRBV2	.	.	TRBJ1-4	CASSEQALEKLFF	TGTGCCAGCAGTGAACAGGCCCTTGAAAAACTGTTTTTT